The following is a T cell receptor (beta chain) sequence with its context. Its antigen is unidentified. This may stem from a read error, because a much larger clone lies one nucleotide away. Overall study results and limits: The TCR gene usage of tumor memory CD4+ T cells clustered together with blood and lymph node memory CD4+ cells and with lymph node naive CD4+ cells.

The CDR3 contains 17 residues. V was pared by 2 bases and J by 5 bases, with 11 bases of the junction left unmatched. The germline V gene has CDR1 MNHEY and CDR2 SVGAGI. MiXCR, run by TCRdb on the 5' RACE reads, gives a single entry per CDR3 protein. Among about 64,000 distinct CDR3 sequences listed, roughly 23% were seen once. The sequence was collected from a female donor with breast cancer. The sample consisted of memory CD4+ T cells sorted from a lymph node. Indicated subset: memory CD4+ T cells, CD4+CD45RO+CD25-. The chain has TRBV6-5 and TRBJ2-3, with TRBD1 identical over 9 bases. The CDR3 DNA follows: TGTGCCAGCAGTTACCGAACCGGGACAGGGCTTGGAGATACGCAGTATTTT. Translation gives CASSYRTGTGLGDTQYF.